A single T cell receptor beta chain is shown here with its context. These data originate in a study of tumor-infiltrating lymphocytes in oesophageal squamous cell carcinoma. Germline lookup yields CDR1 SGHTA and CDR2 FQGNSA. Trimming took off 1 base at V and 4 bases at J, with 13 bases between the two ends. The CDR3 runs 15 residues. TCRdb reprocessed the PCR reads with MiXCR, giving one entry per CDR3 protein. Here the sample spans 15,000 to 20,000 distinct CDR3 sequences, around 43% being singletons. This receptor was taken from a female donor with esophageal squamous cell carcinoma. This sequence joins TRBV7-2 and TRBJ1-2; D gene uncertain. Sequenced: normal esophageal tissue next to the tumor. The chain's CDR3 is CASSLGLPSLYGYTF. The DNA for the CDR3 is TGTGCCAGCAGCTTAGGACTTCCTTCTCTCTATGGCTACACCTTC. The full variable domain, with the rest looked up from reference TRBV7-2 and TRBJ1-2, is GAGVSQSPSNKVTEKGKDVELRCDPISGHTALYWYRQSLGQGLEFLIYFQGNSAPDKSGLPSDRFSAERTGGSVSTLTIQRTQQEDSAVYLCASSLGLPSLYGYTFGSGTRLTVV.